This T cell receptor (beta chain) was sequenced in a study of blood T cells in healthy people across ages. General study results and limits: Older age coincided with a roughly linear decline in TCR beta diversity per million T cells.

Germline values: CDR1 SSHAT, CDR2 FNYEAQ (reference sequence). The V gene lost 3 bases and the J gene lost 1 base, with 14 bases spanning the gap. CDR3 length equals 16 residues. Ranging in age from about 6 to 95, the donors were healthy Caucasian individuals from Russia. Total RNA, at least 5 micrograms per sample, came from PBMCs. Note on this clonotype: Its antigen remains unidentified.

Together with a sample-barcoded 5' primer, a J-beta primer mix was included in a second PCR lasting about 7 to 11 cycles. One entry per CDR3 protein, called by TCRdb with MiXCR from the 5' RACE reads. Of 920,000 or so distinct CDR3 sequences listed, roughly 45% are singletons. This chain links TRBV7-7 with TRBJ2-3; D is unresolved. This sequence originates from a woman in her sixties in good health. Material: blood. The DNA for the CDR3 is TGTGCCAGCAGCTTTGGATTGACCCGGGGCACAGATACGCAGTATTTT. Translating it yields CASSFGLTRGTDTQYF. Combining the CDR3 with reference TRBV7-7 and TRBJ2-3 gives the whole variable domain GAGVSQSPRYKVTKRGQDVTLRCDPISSHATLYWYQQALGQGPEFLTYFNYEAQPDKSGLPSDRFSAERPEGSISTLTIQRTEQRDSAMYRCASSFGLTRGTDTQYFGPGTRLTVL.